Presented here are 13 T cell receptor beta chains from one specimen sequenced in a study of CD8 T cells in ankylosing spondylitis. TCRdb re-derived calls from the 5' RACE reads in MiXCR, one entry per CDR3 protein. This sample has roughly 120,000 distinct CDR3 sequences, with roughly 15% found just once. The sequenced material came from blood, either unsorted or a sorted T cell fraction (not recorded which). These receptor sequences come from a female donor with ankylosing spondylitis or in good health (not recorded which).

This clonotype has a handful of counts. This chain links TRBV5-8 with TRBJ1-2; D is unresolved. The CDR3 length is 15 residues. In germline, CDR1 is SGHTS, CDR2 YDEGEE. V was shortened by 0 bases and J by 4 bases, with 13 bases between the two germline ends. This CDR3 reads CASSLDPGDIYGYTF. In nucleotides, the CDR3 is TGTGCCAGCAGCTTGGATCCGGGTGATATCTATGGCTACACCTTC.

CDR3 protein: CASSRGGFSYNEQFF. CDR3 sequence (DNA): TGTGCCAGCAGCCGGGGGGGATTCTCCTACAATGAGCAGTTCTTC. The J gene is TRBJ2-1, the V gene TRBV7-3; 8 bases are a match to TRBD2. J lost 0 bases, V lost 5 bases, and 3 bases had no gene match. CDR3 length equals 15 residues. Germline assignment: CDR1 SGHTA and CDR2 FQGTGA.

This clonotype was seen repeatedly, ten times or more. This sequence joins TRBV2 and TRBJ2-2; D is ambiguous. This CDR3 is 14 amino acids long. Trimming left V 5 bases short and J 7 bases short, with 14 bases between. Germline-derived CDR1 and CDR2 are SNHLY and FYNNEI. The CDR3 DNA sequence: TGTGCCAGCAGTACAGATACGTCGAGCGGGGAGCTGTTTTTT. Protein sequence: CASSTDTSSGELFF.

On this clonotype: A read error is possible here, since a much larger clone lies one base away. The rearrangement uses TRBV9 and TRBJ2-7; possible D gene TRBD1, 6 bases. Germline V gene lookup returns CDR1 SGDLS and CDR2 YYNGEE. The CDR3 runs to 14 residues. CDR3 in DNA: TGTGCCGGCAGCGTAGGACAGATTACCTACGAGCAGTACTTC. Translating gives CAGSVGQITYEQYF.

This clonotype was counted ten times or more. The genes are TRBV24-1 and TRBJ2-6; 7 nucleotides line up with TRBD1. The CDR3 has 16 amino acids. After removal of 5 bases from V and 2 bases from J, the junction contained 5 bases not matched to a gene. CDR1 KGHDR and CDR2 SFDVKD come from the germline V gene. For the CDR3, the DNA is TGTGCCACCAGTGGTCAACAGGGGACTGGGGCCAACGTCCTGACTTTC. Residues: CATSGQQGTGANVLTF.

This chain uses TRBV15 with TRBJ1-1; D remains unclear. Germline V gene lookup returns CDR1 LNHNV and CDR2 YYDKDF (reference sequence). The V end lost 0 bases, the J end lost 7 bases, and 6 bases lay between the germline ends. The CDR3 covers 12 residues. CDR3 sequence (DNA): TGTGCCACCAGCAGAGATTCCCGTGAAGCTTTCTTT. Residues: CATSRDSREAFF.

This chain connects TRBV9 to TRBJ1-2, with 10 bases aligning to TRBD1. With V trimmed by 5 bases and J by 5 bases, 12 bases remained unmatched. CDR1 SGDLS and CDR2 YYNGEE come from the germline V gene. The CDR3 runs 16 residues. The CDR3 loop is CASSHNPGQGEYGYTF. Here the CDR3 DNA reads TGTGCCAGCAGTCATAACCCAGGACAGGGGGAGTATGGCTACACCTTC.

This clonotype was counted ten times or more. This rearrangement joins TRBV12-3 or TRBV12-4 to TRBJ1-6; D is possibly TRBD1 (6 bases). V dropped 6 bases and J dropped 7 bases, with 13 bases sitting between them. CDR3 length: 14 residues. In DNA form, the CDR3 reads TGTGCCAGCAGCTCCGGACAGAAAAATTCACCCCTCCACTTT. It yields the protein CASSSGQKNSPLHF.

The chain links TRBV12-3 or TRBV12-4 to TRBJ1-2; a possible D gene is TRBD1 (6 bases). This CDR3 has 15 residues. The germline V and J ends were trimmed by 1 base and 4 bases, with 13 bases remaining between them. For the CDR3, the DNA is TGTGCCAGCAGTTTAGATGGGGGCCATCGCTATGGCTACACCTTC. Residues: CASSLDGGHRYGYTF.

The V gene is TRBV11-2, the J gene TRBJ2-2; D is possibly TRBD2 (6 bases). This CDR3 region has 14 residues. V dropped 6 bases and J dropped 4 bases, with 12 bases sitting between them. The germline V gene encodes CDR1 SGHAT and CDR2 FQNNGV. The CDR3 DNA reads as TGTGCCAGCAGTCCAAGGGGAGGCACCGGGGAGCTGTTTTTT. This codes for CASSPRGGTGELFF.

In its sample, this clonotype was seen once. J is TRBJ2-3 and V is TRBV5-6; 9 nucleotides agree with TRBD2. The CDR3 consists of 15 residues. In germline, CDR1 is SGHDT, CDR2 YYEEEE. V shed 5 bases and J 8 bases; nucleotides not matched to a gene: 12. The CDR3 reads CASRRRGGQLGTQYF. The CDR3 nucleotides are TGTGCCAGCAGGCGGCGGGGGGGCCAGTTAGGTACGCAGTATTTT.

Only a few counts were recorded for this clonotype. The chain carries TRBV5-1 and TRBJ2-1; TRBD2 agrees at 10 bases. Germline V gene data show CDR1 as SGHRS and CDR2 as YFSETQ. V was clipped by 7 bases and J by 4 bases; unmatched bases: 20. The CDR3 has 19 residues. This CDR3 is CASQQGSLASGSRYNEQFF. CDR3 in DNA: TGCGCCAGCCAACAGGGTTCCTTGGCTAGCGGGAGCCGGTACAATGAGCAGTTCTTC.

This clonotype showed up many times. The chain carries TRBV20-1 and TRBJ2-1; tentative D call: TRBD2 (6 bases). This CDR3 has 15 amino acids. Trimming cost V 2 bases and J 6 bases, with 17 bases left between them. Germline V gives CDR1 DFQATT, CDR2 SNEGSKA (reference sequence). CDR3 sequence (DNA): TGCAGTGCTAGATCCGTCGCGGGGTGGGGCAATGAGCAGTTCTTC. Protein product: CSARSVAGWGNEQFF.